Below, 7 T cell receptor beta chains from the same sample are listed, as sequenced in a study of cytomegalovirus exposure and HLA in healthy donors. 13 Jbeta primers and 60 Vbeta primers were used for the PCR. This table comes from immunoSEQ multiplex PCR, and its TCRdb copy is limited to in-frame clones, with some not included. The sample lists some 150,000 clones, 60% to 80% occurring once. The sample taken for sequencing was PBMCs. These receptor sequences come from a man aged 18 to 29 in good health and CMV-seropositive.

The chain couples TRBV4-3 to TRBJ1-2, with 8 bases lining up with TRBD1. Germline assignment: CDR1 LGHNA and CDR2 YSLEER. The CDR3 spans 14 residues. J gave up 4 bases and V 4 bases, and 5 bases lay outside the gene matches. CDR3: CASSPTGASYGYTF. CDR3 coding DNA: TGCGCCAGCAGCCCGACAGGGGCGAGCTATGGCTACACCTTC.

The V and J genes are TRBV18 and TRBJ2-1, with 10 positions matching TRBD2. CDR1 and CDR2 (germline): KGHSH, LQKENI. The trim removed 2 bases at V and 4 bases at J, leaving 2 bases unmatched. This CDR3 contains 15 residues. The CDR3 region is CASSPVLAGYNEQFF. In DNA, the CDR3 is TGTGCCAGCTCACCAGTACTAGCGGGGTACAATGAGCAGTTCTTC. Using reference TRBV18 and TRBJ2-1 for the parts outside the CDR3, the full variable domain is NAGVMQNPRHLVRRRGQEARLRCSPMKGHSHVYWYRQLPEEGLKFMVYLQKENIIDESGMPKERFSAEFPKEGPSILRIQQVVRGDSAAYFCASSPVLAGYNEQFFGPGTRLTVL.

This clone was counted once. CDR3 sequence reads: CASSSGGEQYF. The CDR3 bases are TGTGCCAGCAGTTCAGGGGGGGAGCAGTACTTC. The chain is built from TRBV27 and TRBJ2-7; D may be TRBD1 (7 bases). Germline V gene data show CDR1 as MNHEY and CDR2 as SMNVEV (reference sequence). This CDR3 spans 11 amino acids. V lost 4 bases and J 7 bases, leaving 8 bases between the germline ends.

The chain is built from TRBV30 and TRBJ1-1; no clear D. Germline values: CDR1 GTSNPN, CDR2 SVGIG (reference sequence). The ends were cut back, 4 bases at V and 0 bases at J, with 9 bases in the middle. The CDR3 spans 13 residues. The CDR3 DNA is TGTGCCTGGACAGTTAACATGAACACTGAAGCTTTCTTT. Translated, it gives CAWTVNMNTEAFF.

The chain has TRBV30 and TRBJ1-3; D uncertain. CDR1 GTSNPN and CDR2 SVGIG come from the germline V gene (reference sequence). CDR3 length: 10 amino acids. V was trimmed by 7 bases and J by 5 bases, leaving 6 bases between them. The CDR3 DNA is TGTGCCTCGGGTAGAAACACCATATATTTT. This encodes CASGRNTIYF.

The chain employs TRBV13 and TRBJ2-3, with D hard to call. V lost 5 bases and J 2 bases, leaving 11 bases between the germline ends. The CDR3 extends over 14 amino acids. Germline V gene sequence: CDR1 PRHDT, CDR2 FYEKMQ (reference sequence). In nucleotides, the CDR3 is TGTGCCAGCAGCCTCAAACGGGTCACAGATACGCAGTATTTT. Residues: CASSLKRVTDTQYF.

V gene TRBV25-1 combines with J gene TRBJ2-4, with TRBD2 matching 10 bases. The CDR3 contains 13 residues. V lost 3 bases, J lost 14 bases, and 7 bases stayed unmatched. Germline V gene sequence: CDR1 MGHDK, CDR2 SYGVNS. CDR3 in amino acids: CASSDRHGLAEYF. CDR3 sequence (DNA): TGTGCCAGCAGTGACCGTCATGGACTAGCGGAGTACTTC. Complete variable domain (other parts from reference TRBV25-1 and TRBJ2-4): EADIYQTPRYLVIGTGKKITLECSQTMGHDKMYWYQQDPGMELHLIHYSYGVNSTEKGDLSSESTVSRIRTEHFPLTLESARPSHTSQYLCASSDRHGLAEYFGAGTRLSVL.